This T cell receptor beta chain derives from a study of blood T cells in healthy people across ages. Study in general: In model experiments, template switching was able to capture about one barcoded beta molecule for every two T cells that were present.

A second roughly 6 to 12 cycle PCR used barcoded and J-beta primers. In TCRdb, the 5' RACE reads were re-called with MiXCR into one record per CDR3 protein. The data show about 1.6 million distinct CDR3 sequences, about 31% seen once. This clonotype turned up a few times. Looked up from germline, CDR1 is ENHRY and CDR2 is SYGVKD. V lost 10 bases to trimming and J lost 0 bases, with 16 bases between them. This CDR3 contains 15 residues. The receptor was derived from a woman between 25 and 40 years old in good health. The material sequenced was blood. V is TRBV10-3 and J is TRBJ2-1; D not certain. CDR3 loop: CATLKDPSSYNEQFF. As DNA, the CDR3 is TGTGCCACCTTGAAAGACCCCAGCTCCTACAATGAGCAGTTCTTC.